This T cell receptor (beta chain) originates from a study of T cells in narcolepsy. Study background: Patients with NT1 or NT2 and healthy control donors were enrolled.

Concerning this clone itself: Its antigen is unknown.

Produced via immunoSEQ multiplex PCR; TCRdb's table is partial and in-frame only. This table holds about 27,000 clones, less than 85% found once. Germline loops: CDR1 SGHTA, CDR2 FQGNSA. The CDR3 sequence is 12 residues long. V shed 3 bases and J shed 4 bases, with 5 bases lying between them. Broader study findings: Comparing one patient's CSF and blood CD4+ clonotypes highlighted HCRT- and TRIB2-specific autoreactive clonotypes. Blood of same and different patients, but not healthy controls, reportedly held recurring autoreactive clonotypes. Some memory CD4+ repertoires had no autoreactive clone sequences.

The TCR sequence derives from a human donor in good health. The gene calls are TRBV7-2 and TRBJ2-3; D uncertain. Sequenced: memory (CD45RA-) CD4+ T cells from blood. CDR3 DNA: TGTGCCAGCAGCTTGTGGCCAGATACGCAGTATTTT. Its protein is CASSLWPDTQYF. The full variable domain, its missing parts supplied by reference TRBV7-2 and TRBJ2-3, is GAGVSQSPSNKVTEKGKDVELRCDPISGHTALYWYRQSLGQGLEFLIYFQGNSAPDKSGLPSDRFSAERTGGSVSTLTIQRTQQEDSAVYLCASSLWPDTQYFGPGTRLTVL.